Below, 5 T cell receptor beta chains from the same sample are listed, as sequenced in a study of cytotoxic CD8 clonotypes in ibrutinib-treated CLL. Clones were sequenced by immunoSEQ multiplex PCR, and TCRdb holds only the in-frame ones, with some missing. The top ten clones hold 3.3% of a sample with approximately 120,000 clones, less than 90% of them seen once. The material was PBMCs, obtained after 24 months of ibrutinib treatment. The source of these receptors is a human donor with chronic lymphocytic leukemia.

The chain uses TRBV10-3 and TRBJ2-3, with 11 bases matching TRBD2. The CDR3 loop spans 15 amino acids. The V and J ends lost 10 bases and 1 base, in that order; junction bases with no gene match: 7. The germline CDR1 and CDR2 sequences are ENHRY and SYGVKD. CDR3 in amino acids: CATGTLAGGTDTQYF. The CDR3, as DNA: TGTGCCACGGGGACACTAGCGGGGGGCACAGATACGCAGTATTTT.

CDR3 sequence reads: CASSKSDYEQYF. In nucleotides, the CDR3 is TGTGCCAGCAGTAAATCAGATTACGAGCAGTACTTC. The chain carries TRBV7-2 and TRBJ2-7; unclear D gene. Germline V gene lookup returns CDR1 SGHTA and CDR2 FQGNSA. Trimming shortened V by 6 bases and J by 4 bases, and 10 bases separated the two germline ends. The CDR3 length is 12 residues.

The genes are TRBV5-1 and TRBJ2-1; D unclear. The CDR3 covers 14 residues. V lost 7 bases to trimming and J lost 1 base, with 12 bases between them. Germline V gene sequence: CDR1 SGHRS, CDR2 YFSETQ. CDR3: CASRQELSYNEQFF. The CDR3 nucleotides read TGCGCCAGCCGCCAGGAGCTATCCTACAATGAGCAGTTCTTC.

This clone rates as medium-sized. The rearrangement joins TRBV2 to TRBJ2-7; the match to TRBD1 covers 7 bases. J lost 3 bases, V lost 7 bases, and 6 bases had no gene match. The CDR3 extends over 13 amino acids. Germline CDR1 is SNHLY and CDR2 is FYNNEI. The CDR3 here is CASNRDSDYEQYF. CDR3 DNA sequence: TGTGCCAGCAACCGGGACAGTGACTACGAGCAGTACTTC.

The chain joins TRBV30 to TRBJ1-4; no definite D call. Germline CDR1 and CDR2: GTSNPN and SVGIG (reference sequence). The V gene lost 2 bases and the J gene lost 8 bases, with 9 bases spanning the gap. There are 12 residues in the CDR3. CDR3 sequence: CAWSWGREKLFF. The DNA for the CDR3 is TGTGCCTGGAGTTGGGGTCGAGAAAAACTGTTTTTT. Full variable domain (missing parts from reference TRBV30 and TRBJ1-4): SQTIHQWPATLVQPVGSPLSLECTVEGTSNPNLYWYRQAAGRGLQLLFYSVGIGQISSEVPQNLSASRPQDRQFILSSKKLLLSDSGFYLCAWSWGREKLFFGSGTQLSVL.